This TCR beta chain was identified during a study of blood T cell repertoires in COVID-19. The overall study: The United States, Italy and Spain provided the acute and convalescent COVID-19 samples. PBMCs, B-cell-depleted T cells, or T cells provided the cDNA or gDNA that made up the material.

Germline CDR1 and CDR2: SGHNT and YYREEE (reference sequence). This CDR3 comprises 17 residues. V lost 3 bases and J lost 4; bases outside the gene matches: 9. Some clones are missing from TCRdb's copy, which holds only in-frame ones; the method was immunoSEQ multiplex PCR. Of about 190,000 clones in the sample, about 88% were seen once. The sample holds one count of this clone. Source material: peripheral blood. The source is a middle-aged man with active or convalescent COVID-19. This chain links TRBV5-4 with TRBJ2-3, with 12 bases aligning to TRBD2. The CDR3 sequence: CASSSPGSSGGADTQYF. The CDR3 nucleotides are TGTGCCAGCAGCTCACCCGGATCTAGCGGGGGGGCAGATACGCAGTATTTT.